This is a list of T cell receptor beta chains from one sample in a study of blood T cells in healthy people across ages. TCRdb processed the 5' RACE reads anew with MiXCR; each CDR3 protein has one entry. The table has about 830,000 distinct CDR3 sequences, less than 80% seen once. The sample taken for sequencing was blood. The source is a man aged 30 to 39 in good health. Both conserved end residues are part of each CDR3. Each record gives: V gene, D gene, J gene, clone size, CDR3 DNA, CDR3 protein. A D gene is named only where the DNA matches it firmly. Clone size appears in some rows only: once, few, many, or a class for an expanded clone.

TRBV12-3/TRBV12-4,-,TRBJ2-5,-,TGTGCCAGCAACAAGGGGGGGCCGGAGACCCAGTACTTC,CASNKGGPETQYF
TRBV4-3,-,TRBJ2-7,-,TGCGCCAGCAGCCCTGGGGTTTACAATGAGCAGTACTTC,CASSPGVYNEQYF
TRBV5-1,-,TRBJ2-7,-,TGCGCCAACAGCTTGAGCAGGGAGGTAAGGGAGCAGTACTTC,CANSLSREVREQYF
TRBV12-3/TRBV12-4,TRBD1,TRBJ2-7,-,TGTGCCAGCAGTGACAGGGTTTTTGTCCACGAGCAGTACTTC,CASSDRVFVHEQYF
TRBV9,-,TRBJ2-5,-,TGTGCCAGCAGCGTAGGTTCAGGGTGGGAGACCCAGTACTTC,CASSVGSGWETQYF
TRBV29-1,-,TRBJ1-1,-,TGCAGCGTTGAAGGAGGAACAGCCAGAAACTTCGCTGAAGCTTTCTTT,CSVEGGTARNFAEAFF
TRBV3-1,-,TRBJ2-5,-,TGTGCCAGCAGCCAAGATCTTTTGGGTTCGGGGCTCCAAGAGACCCAGTACTTC,CASSQDLLGSGLQETQYF
TRBV7-9,TRBD1,TRBJ2-7,-,TGTGCCAGCACCCGGACAGGAAACGAGCAGTACTTC,CASTRTGNEQYF
TRBV10-3,-,TRBJ2-1,-,TGTGCCATCAGTTCCAAAAGTGGGGGGAGCCCGCACAATGAGCAGTTCTTC,CAISSKSGGSPHNEQFF
TRBV29-1,TRBD1,TRBJ2-7,few,TGCAGCGTCTCCCGGGACAGGAACGAGCAGTACTTC,CSVSRDRNEQYF
TRBV7-2,-,TRBJ2-3,-,TGTGCCAGCAGCTCCCCCCAGGAGGGCACAGATACGCAGTATTTT,CASSSPQEGTDTQYF
TRBV13,-,TRBJ2-6,once,TGTGCCAGCAGCCGGGGGCAGGGACACTCTGGGGCCAACGTCCTGACTTTC,CASSRGQGHSGANVLTF
TRBV4-2,TRBD1,TRBJ1-5,-,TGTGCCAGCAGTCGAACCGGGACAGGGGGCAATCAGCCCCAGCATTTT,CASSRTGTGGNQPQHF
TRBV2,-,TRBJ2-1,-,TGTGCCAGCAGCATCAACAGGGATGGGGATGAGCAGTTCTTC,CASSINRDGDEQFF
TRBV29-1,-,TRBJ1-4,-,TGCAGCGTTGAAGTGGGGGGGACAACTAATGAAAAACTGTTTTTT,CSVEVGGTTNEKLFF
TRBV7-2,TRBD2,TRBJ2-1,-,TGTGCCAGCAGTGAGGGGGTGGGAGCGGGGGGTTCCTACAATGAGCAGTTCTTC,CASSEGVGAGGSYNEQFF
TRBV10-3,-,TRBJ2-3,many,TGTGCCATCAGCCCCAGCGGACCCACAGATACGCAGTATTTT,CAISPSGPTDTQYF
TRBV7-2,-,TRBJ2-7,-,TGTGCCAGCACCATGGGATACAGGGACTACGAGCAGTACTTC,CASTMGYRDYEQYF
TRBV18,-,TRBJ1-4,-,TGTGCCAGCTCACCGATCGGGCAGGAAAAACTGTTTTTT,CASSPIGQEKLFF
TRBV9,-,TRBJ2-7,-,TGTGCCAGCAGCGTAGATGCGGACACCTACGAGCAGTACTTC,CASSVDADTYEQYF
TRBV29-1,-,TRBJ2-7,few,TGCAGCGTTGTGGCCGGGGCAAGATACGAGCAGTACTTC,CSVVAGARYEQYF
TRBV6-6,TRBD1,TRBJ2-1,-,TGTGCCAGCAGCAAACTCCGGGACAGGGACTCCAATGAGCAGTTCTTC,CASSKLRDRDSNEQFF
TRBV4-2,-,TRBJ2-2,-,TGTGCCAGCAGCCAAGATCACGGTGCCGGGGAGCTGTTTTTT,CASSQDHGAGELFF
TRBV27,TRBD1,TRBJ2-3,-,TGTGCCAGCTCCGACAGGGGAGTTATGGATACGCAGTATTTT,CASSDRGVMDTQYF
TRBV9,-,TRBJ2-7,few,TGTGCCAGCAGCGTAGTCGGCAGCTCCTACGAGCAGTACTTC,CASSVVGSSYEQYF
TRBV10-3,TRBD2,TRBJ2-3,-,TGTGCCATCAGTGCCAGCGGGGGCGGCACAGATACGCAGTATTTT,CAISASGGGTDTQYF
TRBV25-1,-,TRBJ1-1,-,TGTGCCAGCAGCAACACAGAGAACACTGAAGCTTTCTTT,CASSNTENTEAFF
TRBV29-1,-,TRBJ2-3,-,TGCAGCGTTGTCGGGCGGCGAACTGGCCGGGGCACAGATACGCAGTATTTT,CSVVGRRTGRGTDTQYF
TRBV6-5,-,TRBJ2-7,-,TGTGCCAGCAGTTACACAGGGTTCGACGAGCAGTACTTC,CASSYTGFDEQYF
TRBV30,-,TRBJ1-2,-,TGTGCCTGGAAGGGAGACAGTGGCTACACCTTC,CAWKGDSGYTF
TRBV12-3/TRBV12-4,-,TRBJ1-2,-,TGTGCCAGCAGCCCGGGAGCCCCGGGGGGCTACACCTTC,CASSPGAPGGYTF
TRBV4-1,-,TRBJ1-6,once,TGCGCCAGCAGCCAAGATACAGGAGGATCACCCCTCCACTTT,CASSQDTGGSPLHF
TRBV7-8,-,TRBJ2-1,-,TGTGCCAGCAGCTTACGACTCGTAGGGCATGAGCAGTTCTTC,CASSLRLVGHEQFF
TRBV20-1,-,TRBJ1-2,few,TGCAGTGCCGTAGGGTCGGCAGATACTAACTATGGCTACACCTTC,CSAVGSADTNYGYTF
TRBV20-1,TRBD2,TRBJ2-3,-,TGCAGTGCTAGAGATGGGACTAGCGGAGATACGCAGTATTTT,CSARDGTSGDTQYF
TRBV7-2,-,TRBJ2-5,-,TGTGCCGGCAGCTCCGAAGGGGGGGGTGGAGAGACCCAGTACTTC,CAGSSEGGGGETQYF
TRBV12-3/TRBV12-4,-,TRBJ2-4,-,TGTGCCAGCAACGGGGACGTTGGCATTCAGTACTTC,CASNGDVGIQYF
TRBV6-4,TRBD2,TRBJ2-1,-,TGTGCCAGCAGTGACACGGGGGGGCCCTACAATGAGCAGTTCTTC,CASSDTGGPYNEQFF
TRBV2,-,TRBJ1-6,once,TGTGCCAGCAGTGGCCCTCCGGGCGGGGGCAGGAATTCACCCCTCCACTTT,CASSGPPGGGRNSPLHF
TRBV2,-,TRBJ1-5,-,TGTGCCAGCAGTGAAGCGACAGGCCGCAATCAGCCCCAGCATTTT,CASSEATGRNQPQHF
TRBV3-1,-,TRBJ2-5,-,TGTGCCAGCAGGGGGGAAGGGAAGGGGACCCAGTACTTC,CASRGEGKGTQYF
TRBV13,-,TRBJ2-7,-,TGTGCCAGCAGCTTACGGGGGGCGTCCTACGAGCAGTACTTC,CASSLRGASYEQYF
TRBV30,-,TRBJ2-3,-,TGTGCCGGGAGTACCGGTCATACGCAGTATTTT,CAGSTGHTQYF
TRBV4-2,-,TRBJ2-1,-,TGTGCCAGCAGCCAAGTTTCACTTCCCTCCTACAATGAGCAGTTCTTC,CASSQVSLPSYNEQFF
TRBV9,-,TRBJ1-2,-,TGTGCCAGCAGCGTATCAGGGAAGGGCTACACCTTC,CASSVSGKGYTF
TRBV20-1,-,TRBJ2-3,-,TGCAGTGCTAGAGATGTCCAGCTCACAGATACGCAGTATTTT,CSARDVQLTDTQYF
TRBV9,-,TRBJ2-3,once,TGTGCCAGCAGCACGCGGCTGGACTACACCACAGATACGCAGTATTTT,CASSTRLDYTTDTQYF
TRBV6-5,-,TRBJ2-7,few,TGTGCCAGCAGAGACCAAGACATCTCCTACGAGCAGTACTTC,CASRDQDISYEQYF
TRBV6-1,-,TRBJ2-3,-,TGTGCCAGCAGCGAAGAGGGTAGCCAGCCCTTCACAGATACGCAGTATTTT,CASSEEGSQPFTDTQYF
TRBV7-2,-,TRBJ2-1,-,TGTGCCAGCAGCTTAGAGGACAGAGATTCCAATGAGCAGTTCTTC,CASSLEDRDSNEQFF
TRBV5-1,-,TRBJ2-7,-,TGCGCCAGCAGCCCGGATGCGGCAGGGCGAAGCTCCTACAATGAGCAGTACTTC,CASSPDAAGRSSYNEQYF
TRBV7-6,TRBD2,TRBJ2-5,-,TGTGCCAGCAGCTTAAGTACTAGCGGGGACCCAAACCTAGAGACCCAGTACTTC,CASSLSTSGDPNLETQYF
TRBV10-3,-,TRBJ1-3,-,TGTGCCATCGGGGACAATGGAAACACCATATATTTT,CAIGDNGNTIYF